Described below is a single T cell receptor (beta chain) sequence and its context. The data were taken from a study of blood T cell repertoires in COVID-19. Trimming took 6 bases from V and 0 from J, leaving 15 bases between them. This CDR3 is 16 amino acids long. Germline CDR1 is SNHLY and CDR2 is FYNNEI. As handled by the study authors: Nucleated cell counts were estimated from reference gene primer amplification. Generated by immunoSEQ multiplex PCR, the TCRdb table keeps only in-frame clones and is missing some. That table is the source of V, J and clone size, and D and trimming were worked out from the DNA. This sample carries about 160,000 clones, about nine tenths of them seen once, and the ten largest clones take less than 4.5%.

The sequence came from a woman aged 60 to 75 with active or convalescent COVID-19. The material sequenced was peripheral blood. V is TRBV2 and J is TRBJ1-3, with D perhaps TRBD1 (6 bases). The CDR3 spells CASRPPGGYSGNTIYF. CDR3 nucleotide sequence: TGTGCCAGCAGACCCCCTGGGGGCTACTCTGGAAACACCATATATTTT.